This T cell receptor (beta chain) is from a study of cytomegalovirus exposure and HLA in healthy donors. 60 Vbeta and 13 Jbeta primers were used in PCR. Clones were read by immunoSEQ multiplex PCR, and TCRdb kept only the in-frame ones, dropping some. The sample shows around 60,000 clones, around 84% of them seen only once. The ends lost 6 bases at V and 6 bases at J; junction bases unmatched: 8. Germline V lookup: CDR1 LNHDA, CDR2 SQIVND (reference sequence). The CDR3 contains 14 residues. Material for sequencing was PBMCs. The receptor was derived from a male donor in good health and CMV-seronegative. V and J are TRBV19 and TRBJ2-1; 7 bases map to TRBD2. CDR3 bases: TGTGCCAGTAGGATCCGGGGGGAGGGCAATGAGCAGTTCTTC. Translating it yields CASRIRGEGNEQFF.